The clone carrying this T cell receptor beta chain was seen a few times. Its antigen is still unknown. RNA transcripts gave rise to amplified TCR beta CDR3 regions. HTBI primers were employed in a first-round RT-PCR of the TCR CDR3. TCRdb re-derived calls from the multiplex PCR reads in MiXCR, one entry per CDR3 protein. There are hundreds of thousands of distinct CDR3 sequences in the sample; just over 35% occur only once, and around 32% lies in the top ten. This record comes from a study of T cells in Graves' hyperthyroidism and ophthalmopathy. Findings of the study overall: Blood samples included most of the expanded thyroid clonotypes exceeding 0.001. Ophthalmopathy could be told apart from stable hyperthyroidism with a 13 V-J model.

Graves' hyperthyroidism was deemed stable absent ophthalmopathy progression within 18 months. Exclusion criteria comprised uncontrolled infection, other autoimmune disease, pregnancy or lactation. The germline CDR1 and CDR2 sequences are LNHDA and SQIVND (reference sequence). The CDR3 runs 13 residues. The ends were cut back, 8 bases at V and 3 bases at J, with 11 bases in the middle. The receptor was derived from a middle-aged woman with Graves' hyperthyroidism. The V call is TRBV19, the J call TRBJ1-5, with D perhaps matching TRBD1 (6 bases). Sequencing was done on a sample of blood. Here the CDR3 DNA reads TGTGCCAGTGCTACAGGGTACAATCAGCCCCAGCATTTT. It yields the protein CASATGYNQPQHF.